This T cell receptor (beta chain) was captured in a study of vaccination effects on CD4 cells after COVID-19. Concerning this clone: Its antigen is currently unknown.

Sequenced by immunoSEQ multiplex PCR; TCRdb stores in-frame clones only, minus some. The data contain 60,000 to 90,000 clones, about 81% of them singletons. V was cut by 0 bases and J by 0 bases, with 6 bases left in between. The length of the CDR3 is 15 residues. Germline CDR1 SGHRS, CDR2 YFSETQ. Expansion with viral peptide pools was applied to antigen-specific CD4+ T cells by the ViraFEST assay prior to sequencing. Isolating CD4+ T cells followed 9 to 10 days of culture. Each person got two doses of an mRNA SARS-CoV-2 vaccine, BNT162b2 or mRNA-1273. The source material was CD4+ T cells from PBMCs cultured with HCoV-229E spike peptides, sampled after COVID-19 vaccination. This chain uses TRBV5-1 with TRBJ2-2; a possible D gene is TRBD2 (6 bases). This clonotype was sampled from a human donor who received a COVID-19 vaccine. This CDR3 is CASSLGGANTGELFF. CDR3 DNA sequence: TGCGCCAGCAGCTTGGGGGGGGCGAACACCGGGGAGCTGTTTTTT.